A selection of T cell receptor beta chains follows, all from one sample in a study of blood T cell repertoires in COVID-19. Assay used: immunoSEQ multiplex PCR; TCRdb lists only in-frame clones, some missing. The data hold around 250,000 clones, with 65% to 85% observed a single time. The sequencing input was peripheral blood. These receptors originate from a man older than 75 with acute or convalescent COVID-19. The CDR3 runs from the conserved cysteine through the conserved F or W.

CDR3 protein,V gene
CASSLGGVQAKNIQYF,TRBV5-1
CASSLEAGTSTDTQYF,TRBV7-6
CATSRGLQGPLGALHF,TRBV15
CATSRLNEKLFF,TRBV15
CASSIRGRLDSPLHF,TRBV19
CASQREAAGELFF,TRBV2
CASRLQGGRPYEQYF,TRBV5-6
CSASFLSPYEQYF,TRBV20-1
CASSLTEIYGYTF,TRBV19
CASSDGTASNQPQHF,TRBV6-1
CASSSPSGGAETQYF,TRBV9
CAWNREPVAGELFF,TRBV30
CASSLGGGKLFF,TRBV5-1
CASSRRGDTGELFF,TRBV7-9
CASRDSYYEQYF,TRBV10-2
CASSLGLAGSTDTQYF,TRBV5-1
CASSFRQNTEAFF,TRBV7-2
CASSPLSGTSGSYEQYF,TRBV18
CASNSPGLVNEQFF,TRBV11-2
CAISQGTNEKLFF,TRBV10-3
CASSIGLVRDIQYF,TRBV19
CASSEGLADTDTQYF,TRBV7-9
CASSLAGGPRYQETQYF,TRBV5-1
CASSQELWDTQYF,TRBV4-1
CASSITGGGFYNEQFF,TRBV19
CASSLGAGLGYTF,TRBV7-8
CASSPPGGGATGELFF,TRBV18
CATQGNTGELFF,TRBV10-3
CASSQSSGGEKTQYF,TRBV18
CSVAGLSTNEQFF,TRBV29-1
CASSAGNTGAFNEKLFF,TRBV9
CASSLRQAYPDEQFF,TRBV18
CASSEAGSFYTDTQYF,TRBV6-1
CASSPNYGGQETQYF,TRBV6-5
CASSPEQGQPQHF,TRBV18
CASSPGTVHNSPLHF,TRBV5-4
CASSQASRTGNQPQHF,TRBV4-1
CASSLGGTVALTDTQYF,TRBV7-9
CASSLVLLAGGLETQYF,TRBV7-8
CASSLFFKAGGAYTEAFF,TRBV5-1